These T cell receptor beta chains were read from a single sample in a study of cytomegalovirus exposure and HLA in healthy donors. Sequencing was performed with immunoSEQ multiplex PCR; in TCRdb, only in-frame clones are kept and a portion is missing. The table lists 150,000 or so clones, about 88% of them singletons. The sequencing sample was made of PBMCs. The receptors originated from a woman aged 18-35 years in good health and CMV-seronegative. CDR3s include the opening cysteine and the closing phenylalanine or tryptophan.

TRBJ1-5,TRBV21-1,CASSKVWTGGSLGRLGQPQHF
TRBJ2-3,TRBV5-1,CASSARTSGRARRTDTQYF
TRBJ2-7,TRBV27,CASSPRTGFSYEQYF
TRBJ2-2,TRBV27,CASHRDRGAGELFF
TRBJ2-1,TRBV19,CASSPTSGSYNEQFF
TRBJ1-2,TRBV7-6,CASSLGAGGGGYTF
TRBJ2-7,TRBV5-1,CASSLDVQGGGSEQYF
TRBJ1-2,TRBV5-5,CASSLVYQGNYGYTF
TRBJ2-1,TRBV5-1,CASSFTGLNEQFF
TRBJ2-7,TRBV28,CASSLLAGSYEQYF
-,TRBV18,CASSPRRGTYEQYF
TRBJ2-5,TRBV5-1,CASSLTGPPETQYF
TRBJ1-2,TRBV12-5,CASGRSLDRGLCTF
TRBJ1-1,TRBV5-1,CASSPGQGNTEAFF
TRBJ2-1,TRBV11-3,CASSLSRRDEQFF
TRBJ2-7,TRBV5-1,CASSFRAGGQPTLSYEQYF
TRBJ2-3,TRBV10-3,CAISEAHGSDTQYF
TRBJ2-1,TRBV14,CASRPTSGAYNEQFF
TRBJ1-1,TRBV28,CASSFPRTGNTEAFF
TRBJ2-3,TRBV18,CASSPPGTSDATQYF
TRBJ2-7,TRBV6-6,CASSPRTGAYEQYF
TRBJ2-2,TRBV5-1,CASSLDPGGNTGELFF
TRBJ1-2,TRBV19,CASTRRPYANYGYTF
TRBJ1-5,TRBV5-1,CASSLGGGEAQPQHF
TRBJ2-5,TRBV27,CASSPGWGVRWQETQYF
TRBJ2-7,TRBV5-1,CASSLDPGQGGTEYF